The 22 T cell receptor beta chains given below trace back to one sample, sequenced in a study of technical replicates of blood from a handful of donors. Assay used: immunoSEQ multiplex PCR; TCRdb lists only in-frame clones, some missing. The sample shows some 80,000 clones, just over 90% of them seen only once. The material sequenced was T cells isolated from PBMCs. Every receptor here comes from a human donor in good health.

The genes are TRBV7-2 and TRBJ1-3, with unresolved D. CDR1 is SGHTA and CDR2 is FQGNSA in the germline V gene. V lost 1 base and J lost 0, with 4 bases in between. The CDR3 sequence is 14 residues long. The CDR3 DNA reads TGTGCCAGCAGCTTAGTTATCTCTGGAAACACCATATATTTT. Translated: CASSLVISGNTIYF. Filled out from reference TRBV7-2 and TRBJ1-3, the complete variable domain reads GAGVSQSPSNKVTEKGKDVELRCDPISGHTALYWYRQSLGQGLEFLIYFQGNSAPDKSGLPSDRFSAERTGGSVSTLTIQRTQQEDSAVYLCASSLVISGNTIYFGEGSWLTVV.

The CDR3 reads CASSPPGRSYEQYF. The CDR3 nucleotides read TGTGCCAGCAGCCCCCCCGGGAGATCCTACGAGCAGTACTTC. This chain connects TRBV11-3 to TRBJ2-7, with a possible D match to TRBD2 (6 bases). Germline lookup yields CDR1 SGHNT and CDR2 YENEEA. Between the trimmed V and J ends, which lost 5 bases and 1 base, there was a span of 12 bases. The CDR3 sequence is 14 residues long.

Only one count was recorded for this clone. The chain has TRBV2 and TRBJ2-7, with 8 nucleotides matching TRBD2. Germline loops: CDR1 SNHLY, CDR2 FYNNEI. After removal of 6 bases from V and 4 bases from J, the junction contained 14 bases not matched to a gene. The CDR3 loop spans 16 amino acids. CDR3 sequence (DNA): TGTGCCAGCAGCTTCACCGGGACTAGTTTAGTGTACGAGCAGTACTTC. Translation: CASSFTGTSLVYEQYF.

CDR3 nucleotides: TGTGCCAGTAGTCCCCACGAATGGCCGAAATACGAGCAGTACTTC. Protein: CASSPHEWPKYEQYF. This chain uses TRBV19 with TRBJ2-7; D not resolved. The V gene's germline CDR1 is LNHDA and CDR2 SQIVND (reference sequence). The CDR3 loop spans 15 amino acids. Trimming shortened V by 5 bases and J by 4 bases, and 18 bases separated the two germline ends.

The chain links TRBV9 to TRBJ2-4; TRBD2 aligns across 7 bases. The J segment lost 2 bases and the V segment lost 3 bases, leaving 8 bases of the junction unmatched. The germline V gene encodes CDR1 SGDLS and CDR2 YYNGEE. This CDR3 spans 16 amino acids. The CDR3: CASSGGGRTPKNIQYF. The CDR3, as DNA: TGTGCCAGCAGCGGAGGCGGGAGAACCCCCAAAAACATTCAGTACTTC.

V and J are TRBV5-4 and TRBJ2-1; TRBD2 matches 14 bases. V lost 4 bases, J lost 6 bases, and 6 bases stayed unmatched. Germline V CDR1 and CDR2: SGHNT, YYREEE (reference sequence). CDR3 length: 16 residues. The CDR3 DNA follows: TGTGCCAGCAGCGTAAGACTAGCGGGGGGGCCCAATGAGCAGTTCTTC. Its protein product is CASSVRLAGGPNEQFF. The full variable domain, its missing parts supplied by reference TRBV5-4 and TRBJ2-1, is ETGVTQSPTHLIKTRGQQVTLRCSSQSGHNTVSWYQQALGQGPQFIFQYYREEENGRGNFPPRFSGLQFPNYSSELNVNALELDDSALYLCASSVRLAGGPNEQFFGPGTRLTVL.

The chain links TRBV7-8 to TRBJ2-7, with TRBD1 as a possible D gene (6 bases). This CDR3 spans 14 amino acids. Per germline, CDR1 SGHVS and CDR2 FQNEAQ. The germline V and J ends were trimmed by 1 base and 2 bases, with 9 bases remaining between them. The CDR3 region is CASSLEPGAYEQYF. CDR3 in DNA: TGTGCCAGCAGCTTAGAGCCAGGGGCCTACGAGCAGTACTTC.

The chain is built from TRBV7-2 and TRBJ2-7; D perhaps matches TRBD2 (6 bases). From germline, CDR1 is SGHTA and CDR2 FQGNSA. The CDR3 sequence is 14 residues long. V lost 0 bases to trimming and J lost 2 bases, with 8 bases between them. The CDR3 here is CASSLAGGPYEQYF. In nucleotides, the CDR3 is TGTGCCAGCAGCTTAGCGGGGGGACCCTACGAGCAGTACTTC.

The chain employs TRBV18 and TRBJ1-1; D might be TRBD1 (5 bases). The CDR3 covers 13 residues. V lost 6 bases and J lost 1, with 9 bases in between. Germline V gene sequence: CDR1 KGHSH, CDR2 LQKENI. CDR3 residues: CASSGQTNTEAFF. CDR3 nucleotides: TGTGCCAGCTCGGGGCAGACGAACACTGAAGCTTTCTTT.

In this sample, this clone turned up a few times. The chain couples TRBV9 to TRBJ2-5; 10 bases line up with TRBD2. Trimming removed 3 bases from V and 1 base from J; junction bases left unmatched: 3. This CDR3 comprises 15 residues. Germline-derived CDR1 and CDR2 are SGDLS and YYNGEE. CDR3 residues: CASSARTSGQETQYF. In DNA form, the CDR3 reads TGTGCCAGCAGCGCAAGGACTAGCGGCCAAGAGACCCAGTACTTC.

The gene calls are TRBV20-1 and TRBJ1-1; D gene unclear. Germline V gene sequence: CDR1 DFQATT, CDR2 SNEGSKA (reference sequence). Trimming pared 1 base from V and 8 bases from J, leaving 8 bases between. The CDR3 is 11 residues long. This CDR3 is CSARVRGEAFF. The CDR3 region has the DNA TGCAGTGCTAGAGTACGGGGAGAAGCTTTCTTT.

J is TRBJ1-2 and V is TRBV11-2; D possibly corresponds to TRBD1 (5 bases). The CDR3 extends over 17 amino acids. Trimming shortened V by 1 base and J by 3 bases, and 18 bases separated the two germline ends. Germline CDR1 and CDR2: SGHAT and FQNNGV. The CDR3: CASSLGVTGPTDYGYTF. In DNA form, the CDR3 reads TGTGCCAGCAGCTTAGGTGTAACAGGTCCAACAGACTATGGCTACACCTTC.

The rearrangement links TRBV2 to TRBJ2-3; 11 bases line up with TRBD2. Germline values: CDR1 SNHLY, CDR2 FYNNEI. Germline trimming cut 3 bases from V and 4 bases from J; bases unmatched to any gene: 6. This CDR3 spans 16 amino acids. The DNA of the CDR3 is TGTGCCAGCAGTGATGCTAGCGGGAGGTTCGCAGATACGCAGTATTTT. Translated: CASSDASGRFADTQYF.

The chain carries TRBV19 and TRBJ1-1; 8 nucleotides align to TRBD1. Germline V CDR1 and CDR2: LNHDA, SQIVND (reference sequence). The CDR3 is 16 residues long. The V segment lost 5 bases and the J segment 2 bases; nucleotides outside the gene matches: 10. Written as DNA, the CDR3 is TGTGCCAGTAGTGTTAGGGACAGGTCCTTAAACACTGAAGCTTTCTTT. Translation gives CASSVRDRSLNTEAFF.

The chain couples TRBV5-1 to TRBJ2-2, with 7 positions matching TRBD1. Germline values: CDR1 SGHRS, CDR2 YFSETQ. After removal of 4 bases from V and 5 bases from J, the junction contained 8 bases not matched to a gene. CDR3 length: 15 amino acids. The CDR3 protein is CASSGTGQPTGELFF. In DNA form, the CDR3 reads TGCGCCAGCAGCGGAACGGGACAGCCAACCGGGGAGCTGTTTTTT. The complete variable domain, with remaining parts taken from reference TRBV5-1 and TRBJ2-2, reads KAGVTQTPRYLIKTRGQQVTLSCSPISGHRSVSWYQQTPGQGLQFLFEYFSETQRNKGNFPGRFSGRQFSNSRSEMNVSTLELGDSALYLCASSGTGQPTGELFFGEGSRLTVL.

This clone has only one observation. The CDR3 sequence: CASSQVGQGIYEQYF. For the CDR3, the DNA is TGCGCCAGCAGCCAAGTAGGACAGGGAATCTACGAGCAGTACTTC. This chain links TRBV4-1 with TRBJ2-7, with 8 bases fitting TRBD1. From germline, CDR1 is MGHRA and CDR2 YSYEKL. CDR3 length: 15 amino acids. J lost 3 bases, V lost 1 base, and 5 bases had no gene match.

The chain joins TRBV25-1 to TRBJ2-1; 14 positions match TRBD2. V lost 6 bases and J lost 1; bases outside the gene matches: 8. The CDR3 contains 18 residues. Germline CDR1 and CDR2: MGHDK and SYGVNS. CDR3 nucleotides: TGTGCCAGCAGCCCCGGACTAGCGGGAGGAGGTTCCTACAATGAGCAGTTCTTC. Protein product: CASSPGLAGGGSYNEQFF. Looking up the rest from reference TRBV25-1 and TRBJ2-1 gives the full variable domain: EADIYQTPRYLVIGTGKKITLECSQTMGHDKMYWYQQDPGMELHLIHYSYGVNSTEKGDLSSESTVSRIRTEHFPLTLESARPSHTSQYLCASSPGLAGGGSYNEQFFGPGTRLTVL.

This chain uses TRBV30 with TRBJ2-7; TRBD1 might be the D (6 bases). This CDR3 has 12 residues. Germline CDR1 is GTSNPN and CDR2 is SVGIG (reference sequence). The V gene lost 3 bases and the J gene lost 4 bases, with 10 bases spanning the gap. The CDR3 DNA follows: TGTGCCTGGAGCTACAGGGTTTACGAGCAGTACTTC. It yields the protein CAWSYRVYEQYF.

This chain connects TRBV10-2 to TRBJ2-5; 11 bases are a match to TRBD2. The germline V gene encodes CDR1 WSHSY and CDR2 SAAADI. The CDR3 runs 15 residues. V lost 5 bases, J lost 4 bases, and 6 bases stayed unmatched. This CDR3 reads CASSLAGGSGETQYF. The CDR3, as DNA: TGCGCCAGCAGTCTAGCGGGAGGCTCAGGAGAGACCCAGTACTTC.

The chain is built from TRBV5-6 and TRBJ1-5; D ambiguous. Germline V gene data show CDR1 as SGHDT and CDR2 as YYEEEE. The V end lost 0 bases, the J end lost 2 bases, and 6 bases lay between the germline ends. The CDR3 is 14 amino acids. The CDR3 DNA reads TGTGCCAGCAGCTTGGGGGGAGGCAATCAGCCCCAGCATTTT. Encoded protein: CASSLGGGNQPQHF.

This chain uses TRBV20-1 with TRBJ2-7; a possible D gene is TRBD2 (5 bases). The CDR3 contains 11 residues. Germline CDR1 DFQATT, CDR2 SNEGSKA (reference sequence). Trimming removed 3 bases from V and 5 bases from J, with 8 bases in between. This CDR3 reads CSASRRDEQYF. The CDR3 DNA reads as TGCAGTGCTAGTCGGCGGGACGAGCAGTACTTC.

The J gene is TRBJ2-1, the V gene TRBV29-1; TRBD2 might be the D (5 bases). The CDR3 contains 13 residues. Trimming took off 7 bases at V and 9 bases at J, with 19 bases between the two ends. Germline V gene lookup returns CDR1 SQVTM and CDR2 ANQGSEA. CDR3 in DNA: TGCAGCGCCATACTCCGCCGAGGGCCTGAGCAGTTCTTC. Protein: CSAILRRGPEQFF.